The clone carrying this T cell receptor beta chain was observed once. In Seattle, patients joined the study during active infection and were tracked longitudinally. The data derive from a study of blood T cell repertoires in COVID-19. Study details: From the United States, Italy and Spain came samples of acute and convalescent COVID-19. PBMCs, B-cell-depleted T cells, or T cells were the source of the cDNA or gDNA that made up the material.

The CDR3 runs 16 residues. V lost 2 bases to trimming and J lost 4 bases, with 17 bases between them. Germline-derived CDR1 and CDR2 are MGHDK and SYGVNS. As handled by the study authors: The authors estimated nucleated cell counts from reference gene primer amplification. Assay used: immunoSEQ multiplex PCR; TCRdb lists only in-frame clones, some missing. The V and J calls and clone size were taken over from that table, and D and trimming were inferred from the DNA. The sample includes 500,000 to 600,000 clones, approximately 88% of them seen just once. This chain uses TRBV25-1 with TRBJ1-2; no firm D call. Source material: peripheral blood. This TCR was recovered from a woman aged 50 to 65 with COVID-19, enrolled during active disease. CDR3 protein: CASSEGAQAILYGYTF. In DNA form, the CDR3 reads TGTGCCAGCAGTGAAGGTGCGCAAGCCATTCTCTATGGCTACACCTTC.